The 24 T cell receptor beta chains presented below share a single source sample, sequenced in a study of identical twins. TCRdb ran MiXCR on the 5' RACE reads and lists one entry per CDR3 protein. The repertoire includes 700,000 to 950,000 distinct CDR3 sequences, around an eighth of them detected once, and around 1.6% sits in the top ten. This same sample was also taken into another study, of yellow fever vaccine responses in identical twins.

The sequenced material came from PBMCs. The receptors shown here come from a woman between 18 and 29 years old in good health.

The chain combines TRBV4-1 with TRBJ2-1; D not certain. The CDR3 has 15 residues. CDR1 is MGHRA and CDR2 is YSYEKL in the germline V gene. V dropped 2 bases and J dropped 0 bases, with 8 bases sitting between them. In nucleotides, the CDR3 is TGCGCCAGCAGCCAAAGTTTGAGCTCCTACAATGAGCAGTTCTTC. Protein product: CASSQSLSSYNEQFF.

The chain joins TRBV5-1 to TRBJ2-3; the match to TRBD1 covers 7 bases. The CDR3 runs to 14 residues. The ends lost 3 bases at V and 6 bases at J; junction bases unmatched: 7. CDR1 and CDR2 (germline): SGHRS, YFSETQ. In nucleotides, the CDR3 is TGCGCCAGCAGCTGGACGACAGGGAGTGATACGCAGTATTTT. Amino acid sequence: CASSWTTGSDTQYF.

The rearrangement links TRBV28 to TRBJ2-3, with 10 bases aligning to TRBD1. Germline V gene sequence: CDR1 MDHEN, CDR2 SYDVKM. The V segment lost 4 bases and the J segment 3 bases; nucleotides outside the gene matches: 7. The CDR3 is 16 amino acids. CDR3 sequence: CASSSAGQGYTDTQYF. The CDR3 DNA reads TGTGCCAGCAGTTCGGCGGGACAGGGGTATACAGATACGCAGTATTTT.

The chain is built from TRBV12-3 or TRBV12-4 and TRBJ1-6; TRBD1 agrees at 7 bases. This CDR3 has 15 amino acids. V lost 1 base and J lost 10; bases outside the gene matches: 7. CDR3 in amino acids: CASSLGRGIRSPLHF. The CDR3 bases are TGTGCCAGCAGTTTAGGCAGGGGGATACGATCACCCCTCCACTTT.

The chain links TRBV6-5 to TRBJ2-2; 8 bases are shared with TRBD2. The CDR3 extends over 16 amino acids. Germline CDR1 is MNHEY and CDR2 is SVGAGI. V was pared by 2 bases and J by 4 bases, with 6 bases of the junction left unmatched. In nucleotides, the CDR3 is TGTGCCAGCAGTTACAAGAGCGGGAGCGTCACCGGGGAGCTGTTTTTT. Its protein product is CASSYKSGSVTGELFF.

The chain has TRBV15 and TRBJ2-1; D ambiguous. The CDR3 is made up of 15 amino acids. V shed 7 bases and J shed 0 bases, with 13 bases lying between them. The germline gives CDR1 LNHNV, CDR2 YYDKDF (reference sequence). The CDR3 DNA reads TGTGCCACCATCGCAGATCAAAGCTCCTACAATGAGCAGTTCTTC. Its translation is CATIADQSSYNEQFF.

This clonotype has a handful of counts. V and J are TRBV28 and TRBJ2-4, with 7 bases that match TRBD2. The trim removed 6 bases at V and 0 bases at J, leaving 8 bases unmatched. From germline, CDR1 is MDHEN and CDR2 SYDVKM. This CDR3 is 16 amino acids long. This CDR3 reads CASRTGDYIAKNIQYF. In DNA, the CDR3 is TGTGCCAGCAGAACCGGGGACTATATAGCCAAAAACATTCAGTACTTC.

The chain carries TRBV6-5 and TRBJ1-1; 7 positions match TRBD1. V shed 4 bases and J 4 bases; nucleotides not matched to a gene: 9. This CDR3 region has 15 residues. Germline-derived CDR1 and CDR2 are MNHEY and SVGAGI. DNA for the CDR3: TGTGCCAGCAGTTTCCCGACAGGGCGCGGCACTGAAGCTTTCTTT. This codes for CASSFPTGRGTEAFF.

V usage is TRBV11-2 and J usage is TRBJ2-7; 11 positions match TRBD1. Germline values: CDR1 SGHAT, CDR2 FQNNGV. Unmatched junction bases numbered 9, after V lost 4 bases and J lost 7 bases. This CDR3 region has 15 residues. This CDR3 is CASSSGQGAVREQYF. The CDR3 coding sequence is TGTGCCAGCAGCTCCGGACAGGGGGCTGTTAGGGAGCAGTACTTC.

The CDR3 nucleotides read TGTGCCATCAGAGATACATGGACGAGCACAGATACGCAGTATTTT. Its protein is CAIRDTWTSTDTQYF. The chain combines TRBV10-3 with TRBJ2-3; no definite D call. V was shortened by 6 bases and J by 0 bases, with 13 bases between the two germline ends. This CDR3 spans 15 amino acids. Germline CDR1 and CDR2: ENHRY and SYGVKD.

A few counts support this clonotype. This chain links TRBV28 with TRBJ2-5; 8 bases match TRBD2. There are 15 residues in the CDR3. Trimming at V came to 2 bases and at J to 3 bases, leaving 5 bases not matched to a gene. Per germline, CDR1 MDHEN and CDR2 SYDVKM. The DNA of the CDR3 is TGTGCCAGCAGTTTAGACGTTAGCGGGGAAGAGACCCAGTACTTC. This encodes CASSLDVSGEETQYF.

In DNA, the CDR3 is TGTGCCACCGAGACAGGGAACACCGGGGAGCTGTTTTTT. Translated: CATETGNTGELFF. This chain joins TRBV10-3 and TRBJ2-2; perhaps TRBD1 as D (6 bases). CDR1 and CDR2 (germline): ENHRY, SYGVKD. The CDR3 extends over 13 amino acids. V lost 10 bases and J 1 base, leaving 10 bases between the germline ends.

This clonotype has a handful of counts. The J gene is TRBJ2-7, the V gene TRBV29-1, with TRBD2 as a possible D gene (6 bases). Germline V gives CDR1 SQVTM, CDR2 ANQGSEA. V lost 6 bases and J lost 5, with 20 bases in between. CDR3 length: 14 residues. Here the CDR3 reads CSVAELGLWDEQYV. The CDR3 DNA follows: TGCAGCGTGGCAGAACTCGGACTATGGGACGAGCAGTACGTC.

This clonotype was detected many times. This chain links TRBV6-5 with TRBJ2-3, with D unresolved. Germline assignment: CDR1 MNHEY and CDR2 SVGAGI. V gave up 6 bases and J gave up 3 bases, with 4 bases separating them. The CDR3 has 11 amino acids. DNA of the CDR3: TGTGCCAGCAGGCAGACAGATACGCAGTATTTT. Translated: CASRQTDTQYF.

This clonotype was counted between two and nine times. The V call is TRBV6-2 or TRBV6-3, the J call TRBJ2-3, with a weak D call TRBD1 (6 bases). V dropped 2 bases and J dropped 1 base, with 10 bases sitting between them. Germline CDR1 is MNHEY and CDR2 is SVGEGT. The CDR3 loop spans 15 amino acids. This CDR3 reads CASSYQDRRTDTQYF. The CDR3 DNA sequence: TGTGCCAGCAGTTACCAGGACAGACGCACAGATACGCAGTATTTT.

The chain is built from TRBV2 and TRBJ2-5; TRBD2 aligns across 13 bases. The CDR3 sequence is 16 residues long. The V and J ends lost 5 bases and 5 bases, in that order; junction bases with no gene match: 8. In germline, CDR1 is SNHLY, CDR2 FYNNEI. This CDR3 reads CASSRGGLAGAETQYF. The CDR3 region has the DNA TGTGCCAGCAGTCGGGGAGGACTAGCGGGGGCGGAGACCCAGTACTTC.

This clonotype was recorded at least ten times. Written as DNA, the CDR3 is TGTGCCAGCAGTGCCCAACTAGCGGGGGCCGGCAATGAGCAGTTCTTC. As protein: CASSAQLAGAGNEQFF. This chain connects TRBV6-2 or TRBV6-3 to TRBJ2-1, with 11 bases that match TRBD2. This CDR3 has 16 residues. Germline assignment: CDR1 MNHEY and CDR2 SVGEGT. V dropped 5 bases and J dropped 6; count of bases not matched to a gene: 9.

This clonotype was detected a few times. The gene calls are TRBV27 and TRBJ2-3; 13 nucleotides agree with TRBD2. The CDR3 is 18 residues long. Germline CDR1 and CDR2: MNHEY and SMNVEV (reference sequence). Unmatched junction bases numbered 7, after V lost 4 bases and J lost 0 bases. CDR3 DNA: TGTGCCAGCAGTTCTACTAGCGGGGGGGCTTGGAGCACAGATACGCAGTATTTT. Protein sequence: CASSSTSGGAWSTDTQYF.

This clonotype was recorded a few times. The chain combines TRBV18 with TRBJ2-3, with D unclear. The germline gives CDR1 KGHSH, CDR2 LQKENI. The CDR3 has 14 residues. V shed 3 bases and J shed 4 bases, with 11 bases lying between them. In DNA, the CDR3 is TGTGCCAGCTCACCGACCCGCCCTCCAGATACGCAGTATTTT. It translates to CASSPTRPPDTQYF. The variable domain in full, with the rest retrieved from reference TRBV18 and TRBJ2-3, is NAGVMQNPRHLVRRRGQEARLRCSPMKGHSHVYWYRQLPEEGLKFMVYLQKENIIDESGMPKERFSAEFPKEGPSILRIQQVVRGDSAAYFCASSPTRPPDTQYFGPGTRLTVL.

The chain carries TRBV12-3 or TRBV12-4 and TRBJ1-1; D remains unclear. V was clipped by 3 bases and J by 5 bases, with 10 bases between them. The CDR3 is 13 amino acids. In DNA, the CDR3 is TGTGCCAGCAGTTTTCTGGTAGGGACTGAAGCTTTCTTT. Encoded protein: CASSFLVGTEAFF.

This clonotype has at least ten counts. CDR3 protein: CASSERGETQYF. DNA for the CDR3: TGTGCCAGCAGTGAACGTGGGGAGACCCAGTACTTC. The V and J genes are TRBV25-1 and TRBJ2-5, with no clear D. This CDR3 is 12 amino acids long. The V gene's germline CDR1 is MGHDK and CDR2 SYGVNS. With 2 bases removed from V and 5 bases from J, the gap between germline ends came to 6 bases.

The V call is TRBV12-3 or TRBV12-4, the J call TRBJ2-4; 7 bases fit TRBD2. J was trimmed by 5 bases and V by 4 bases; bases with no gene match: 5. The CDR3 has 14 amino acids. The CDR3 DNA follows: TGTGCCAGCAGTTACAAGGGACTACAAAACATTCAGTACTTC. It encodes CASSYKGLQNIQYF.

This clonotype appeared a few times. The rearrangement joins TRBV20-1 to TRBJ2-7; D unresolved. From germline, CDR1 is DFQATT and CDR2 SNEGSKA (reference sequence). The CDR3 has 14 residues. V was shortened by 4 bases and J by 4 bases, with 17 bases between the two germline ends. CDR3 sequence: CSANGPELLYEQYV. In DNA, the CDR3 is TGCAGTGCTAATGGGCCCGAGCTCCTGTACGAGCAGTACGTC.

This clonotype has just a few counts. The CDR3 spells CASSPTTVGNYGYTF. CDR3 DNA: TGTGCCAGCAGTCCAACGACGGTTGGGAACTATGGCTACACCTTC. The chain carries TRBV9 and TRBJ1-2; D not resolved. Germline CDR1 reads SGDLS; CDR2 reads YYNGEE. V lost 5 bases to trimming and J lost 2 bases, with 16 bases between them. This CDR3 is 15 amino acids long.